One and the same sample provided the 9 T cell receptor beta chains below, sequenced in a study of cytomegalovirus exposure and HLA in healthy donors. Primers: 60 Vbeta forward and 13 Jbeta reverse. Measured with immunoSEQ multiplex PCR; TCRdb has only the in-frame clones, and not every one. This sample has over 150,000 clones, with approximately 80% found just once. Sequenced sample: PBMCs. Every receptor here comes from a woman in her forties in good health and CMV-seropositive.

V usage is TRBV12-5 and J usage is TRBJ2-5; TRBD2 aligns across 13 bases. The germline V gene encodes CDR1 LGHNT and CDR2 FRNRAP. The V and J ends lost 6 bases and 5 bases, in that order; junction bases with no gene match: 9. CDR3 length: 16 amino acids. The CDR3 spells CASGSGLAGSRETQYF. The CDR3 DNA follows: TGTGCTAGTGGATCGGGACTAGCGGGATCGCGGGAGACCCAGTACTTC.

The rearrangement links TRBV7-2 to TRBJ1-2; a weak D match, TRBD1 (6 bases). Germline V lookup: CDR1 SGHTA, CDR2 FQGNSA. The V end was cut by 4 bases, the J end by 4 bases, with 13 bases between. The CDR3 runs to 14 residues. CDR3 bases: TGTGCCAGCAGCTGGTCAGGGGATTTCTATGGCTACACCTTC. This gives the protein CASSWSGDFYGYTF.

About this clone itself: The sample has other DNA sequences that encode this CDR3 too. V gene TRBV7-8 combines with J gene TRBJ2-7; maybe TRBD1 (6 bases). This CDR3 has 16 amino acids. The V end lost 0 bases, the J end lost 7 bases, and 19 bases lay between the germline ends. CDR1 is SGHVS, CDR2 FQNEAQ, per germline. The CDR3 DNA is TGTGCCAGCAGCTTAGCGCCCACAGGGTCATCCCATGAGCAGTACTTC. Amino acid sequence: CASSLAPTGSSHEQYF.

The V call is TRBV30, the J call TRBJ1-6, with D unclear. Per the germline V gene, CDR1 is GTSNPN and CDR2 is SVGIG (reference sequence). This CDR3 has 16 amino acids. Between the trimmed V and J ends, which lost 0 bases and 10 bases, there was a span of 19 bases. The CDR3 coding sequence is TGTGCCTGGAGTGTACAACCCGGGGAGGTTAGATCACCCCTCCACTTT. Its protein is CAWSVQPGEVRSPLHF.

The chain carries TRBV5-1 and TRBJ1-1; D perhaps matches TRBD1 (6 bases). V lost 0 bases to trimming and J lost 1 base, with 10 bases between them. CDR1 and CDR2 (germline): SGHRS, YFSETQ. The CDR3 loop spans 15 amino acids. Written as DNA, the CDR3 is TGCGCCAGCAGCTTGGCCCCGGACAGGAACACTGAAGCTTTCTTT. Translation gives CASSLAPDRNTEAFF.

The chain employs TRBV15 and TRBJ1-2; D is unclear. V was shortened by 4 bases and J by 2 bases, with 5 bases between the two germline ends. This CDR3 is 12 amino acids long. CDR1 and CDR2 from the germline V gene are LNHNV and YYDKDF (reference sequence). The CDR3 DNA sequence: TGTGCCACCAGCAACCGGAACTATGGCTACACCTTC. Translating it yields CATSNRNYGYTF.

V is TRBV5-4 and J is TRBJ2-2; possible D gene TRBD1, 6 bases. The CDR3 runs to 15 residues. V was pared by 0 bases and J by 3 bases, with 9 bases between. Germline CDR1 SGHNT, CDR2 YYREEE (reference sequence). The CDR3 reads CASSLAGTYTGELFF. The CDR3, as DNA: TGTGCCAGCAGCTTGGCTGGGACATACACCGGGGAGCTGTTTTTT.

This clone has only one observation. V usage is TRBV7-9 and J usage is TRBJ2-1; 11 bases match TRBD2. V was pared by 5 bases and J by 9 bases, with 9 bases of the junction left unmatched. This CDR3 is built from 15 residues. Germline V gene sequence: CDR1 SEHNR, CDR2 FQNEAQ (reference sequence). CDR3 in amino acids: CASSLELAGDGEQFF. The CDR3 nucleotides read TGTGCCAGCAGCCTGGAACTAGCGGGAGACGGTGAGCAGTTCTTC.

The chain joins TRBV5-1 to TRBJ1-4; D remains ambiguous. Trimming stripped 0 bases from V and 0 bases from J, with 6 bases between. Germline CDR1 reads SGHRS; CDR2 reads YFSETQ. The CDR3 consists of 15 residues. The CDR3, as DNA: TGCGCCAGCAGCTTGGGCAGTCCAACTAATGAAAAACTGTTTTTT. It yields the protein CASSLGSPTNEKLFF.